The 16 T cell receptor beta chains in this list originate from one sample, sequenced in a study of CD8+CD57+ T cells in acquired aplastic anemia. Genomic DNA templated the TCR beta VDJ and CDR3 profiling. One entry per CDR3 protein, called by TCRdb with MiXCR from the reads. The data contain about 160,000 distinct CDR3 sequences, around half of them singletons. Patients who underwent sequencing had shown CD8+CD57+ cell expansion by flow cytometry. Sequencing input: sorted CD4+, CD8+, or CD8+CD57+ T cells (not recorded which) from PBMCs. All receptors derive from a human donor with aplastic anemia.

At least ten counts were recorded for this clonotype. The chain recombines TRBV11-2 with TRBJ2-5; D is perhaps TRBD2 (5 bases). CDR1 SGHAT and CDR2 FQNNGV come from the germline V gene. The CDR3 sequence is 14 residues long. V was clipped by 0 bases and J by 9 bases, with 14 bases between them. The CDR3 protein is CASSLDAPPEAQYF. The CDR3 DNA follows: TGTGCCAGCAGCTTAGATGCCCCGCCGGAGGCCCAGTACTTC.

This clonotype was detected once. This chain links TRBV7-8 with TRBJ2-7; 13 nucleotides line up with TRBD2. This CDR3 contains 15 residues. Germline assignment: CDR1 SGHVS and CDR2 FQNEAQ. V was clipped by 9 bases and J by 3 bases; unmatched bases: 8. As DNA, the CDR3 is TGTGCCAGAAGCCGGGGACTAGCGGGGAACTACGAGCAGTACTTC. Its translation is CARSRGLAGNYEQYF.

This clonotype was picked up many times. The chain employs TRBV14 and TRBJ2-7; tentative D call: TRBD1 (6 bases). Germline values: CDR1 SGHDN, CDR2 FVKESK. This CDR3 comprises 14 residues. The V and J ends lost 0 bases and 5 bases respectively, with 11 bases between them. The CDR3: CASSQDTGMDEQYF. The CDR3 nucleotides read TGTGCCAGCAGCCAAGATACAGGGATGGACGAGCAGTACTTC.

The chain links TRBV29-1 to TRBJ2-5, with a weak D call TRBD2 (6 bases). The CDR3 length is 12 residues. V was pared by 4 bases and J by 5 bases, with 11 bases between. Germline lookup yields CDR1 SQVTM and CDR2 ANQGSEA. The CDR3 nucleotides read TGCAGCGTTGCCCAGGACTATGAGACCCAGTACTTC. This translates into CSVAQDYETQYF.

This clonotype was observed a few times. Mismatch with germline at one junction end may stem from a read error. This sequence joins TRBV14 and TRBJ2-5; D might be TRBD2 (5 bases). The CDR3 contains 12 residues. In germline, CDR1 is SGHDN, CDR2 FVKESK. CDR3 DNA sequence: TGTGCCAGCAGCCAAGAGGGAGAGACCCAGCACTTC. Protein sequence: CASSQEGETQHF.

This chain links TRBV20-1 with TRBJ2-7; TRBD2 aligns across 10 bases. Per germline, CDR1 DFQATT and CDR2 SNEGSKA (reference sequence). The length of the CDR3 is 14 residues. V shed 7 bases, J shed 5 bases, and the junction held 11 bases outside the gene matches. CDR3 loop: CSVFPLAGDDEQYF. CDR3 DNA sequence: TGCAGTGTATTCCCGCTAGCGGGAGACGACGAGCAGTACTTC.

The genes are TRBV12-3 or TRBV12-4 and TRBJ1-3; 8 nucleotides align to TRBD1. This CDR3 region has 20 residues. V shed 6 bases and J 4 bases; nucleotides not matched to a gene: 23. In DNA, the CDR3 is TGTGCCAGCAGATTTCCCTCCGTCCGGGACAGGCAAAACGAGGGAAACACCATATATTTT. It codes for CASRFPSVRDRQNEGNTIYF.

This chain uses TRBV7-9 with TRBJ1-2; 7 nucleotides line up with TRBD1. CDR3 length equals 13 residues. The V gene's germline CDR1 is SEHNR and CDR2 FQNEAQ (reference sequence). CDR3 protein: CGSSLDRDYGYTF. CDR3 coding DNA: TGTGGGAGCAGCTTAGACAGGGACTATGGCTACACCTTC.

For this clonotype: The junction shows a germline mismatch at one end, possibly a read error. The chain combines TRBV25-1 with TRBJ2-7; the D gene is possibly TRBD1 (5 bases). Germline CDR1 reads MGHDK; CDR2 reads SYGVNS. The CDR3 totals 13 residues. The CDR3 region is CASSQTTDSEQYF. Here the CDR3 DNA reads TGCGCCAGCAGCCAGACCACTGACAGCGAGCAGTACTTC.

The J gene is TRBJ2-3, the V gene TRBV7-8; D uncertain. The CDR3 spans 13 residues. Looked up from germline, CDR1 is SGHVS and CDR2 is FQNEAQ. Trimming shortened V by 5 bases and J by 4 bases, and 10 bases separated the two germline ends. As DNA, the CDR3 is TGTGCCAGCAGCCCGCGGAGCCCAGATACGCAGTATTTT. It codes for CASSPRSPDTQYF.

This clonotype has more than one count but fewer than ten. V is TRBV2 and J is TRBJ1-1; D gene ambiguous. The CDR3 contains 13 residues. From germline, CDR1 is SNHLY and CDR2 FYNNEI. Trimming removed 5 bases at V and 1 base at J, with 8 bases between. CDR3 nucleotide sequence: TGTGCCAGCAGTAACCATAGGAACACTGAAGCTTTCTTT. Encoded protein: CASSNHRNTEAFF.

This clonotype was observed at least ten times. V gene TRBV19 combines with J gene TRBJ1-4; D uncertain. This CDR3 is built from 12 residues. Looked up from germline, CDR1 is LNHDA and CDR2 is SQIVND (reference sequence). Between the trimmed V and J ends, which lost 6 bases and 12 bases, there was a span of 14 bases. CDR3: CASSRSKGELFF. CDR3 sequence (DNA): TGTGCCAGTAGCAGATCCAAAGGAGAACTGTTTTTT.

The sample holds a few counts of this clonotype. The V and J genes are TRBV5-1 and TRBJ1-1; D is undetermined. Germline CDR1 and CDR2: SGHRS and YFSETQ. This CDR3 region has 13 residues. Trimming left V 4 bases short and J 4 bases short, with 11 bases between. In DNA form, the CDR3 reads TGCGCCAGCAGCCTTACGGGGAGCACTGAAGCTTTCTTT. Translation: CASSLTGSTEAFF.

As to this clonotype: A much larger clone sits a single nucleotide away, making a read error possible. The chain is built from TRBV11-3 and TRBJ2-1; 9 positions agree with TRBD1. The CDR3 is 11 residues long. The V gene's germline CDR1 is SGHNT and CDR2 YENEEA. The CDR3 sequence is CASGFRDREFF. In DNA form, the CDR3 reads TGTGCCAGCGGCTTCCGGGACAGGGAGTTCTTC.

The chain has TRBV15 and TRBJ1-5; D uncertain. Germline V lookup: CDR1 LNHNV, CDR2 YYDKDF (reference sequence). The CDR3 is 12 amino acids. V lost 2 bases and J lost 5, with 4 bases in between. The CDR3 spells CATSRNDQPQHF. As DNA, the CDR3 is TGTGCCACCAGCAGAAACGATCAGCCCCAGCATTTT.

The table lists this clonotype with a few counts. The CDR3 protein is CATSDWRDHEQYF. The CDR3 DNA is TGTGCCACCAGTGATTGGAGGGACCACGAGCAGTACTTC. The rearrangement links TRBV24-1 to TRBJ2-7; D may be TRBD2 (6 bases). CDR3 size: 13 residues. The V gene lost 2 bases and the J gene lost 5 bases, with 9 bases spanning the gap. Per the germline V gene, CDR1 is KGHDR and CDR2 is SFDVKD.